This T cell receptor beta chain originates from a study of control samples from healthy donors and cancer patients. Repertoires were generated with immunoSEQ multiplex PCR, while TCRdb's copy carries only in-frame clones and drops some. Altogether around 20,000 clones are present, around 80% being singletons, with the ten largest covering less than 35%. The CDR3 has 14 residues. V shed 5 bases and J 8 bases; nucleotides not matched to a gene: 9. Germline values: CDR1 MNHNS, CDR2 SASEGT. Sequencing was done on a sample of PBMCs. This receptor was taken from an elderly man with head and neck cancer. The chain joins TRBV6-1 to TRBJ2-1; 7 nucleotides agree with TRBD1. This CDR3 is CASSSDRSGDEQFF. CDR3 coding DNA: TGTGCCAGCAGTTCGGACAGGTCTGGGGATGAGCAGTTCTTC.